A single T cell receptor beta chain is shown here with its context. The data originate from a study of blood T cell repertoires in COVID-19. Overall study: COVID-19 samples collected from the United States, Italy and Spain covered acute and convalescent phases. T cells, B-cell-depleted T cells, or PBMCs provided the cDNA or gDNA that served as material.

Authors' processing steps: By means of reference gene primer amplification, nucleated cell counts were estimated. Using immunoSEQ multiplex PCR, the repertoire was profiled, and TCRdb retains in-frame clones only, with some absent. That table supplies the V and J calls and clone size; D and trimming were determined from the DNA. The sample shows approximately 200,000 clones, 80% to 85% of them seen only once. In germline, CDR1 is SNHLY, CDR2 FYNNEI. The CDR3 has 15 residues. V dropped 4 bases and J dropped 0; count of bases not matched to a gene: 0. This sequence joins TRBV2 and TRBJ2-3; 11 bases match TRBD1. The source is a woman aged 60-70 years who had recovered from COVID-19. Material for sequencing was peripheral blood. The chain's CDR3 is CASSGDRGSTDTQYF. The CDR3 nucleotides read TGTGCCAGCAGTGGGGACAGGGGGAGCACAGATACGCAGTATTTT.